The rows below give T cell receptor beta chains drawn from one sample of a study of T cell responses to AZD1222 COVID-19 vaccine. Profiled with immunoSEQ multiplex PCR; TCRdb holds only in-frame clones, not every one. The sample lists around 270,000 clones, almost 95% seen once, with 0.55% in the top ten. Sequences were derived from peripheral blood, sampled 28 days after the second AZD1222 dose. These receptors originate from an adult who received the AZD1222 COVID-19 vaccine. Each CDR3 is given with its conserved first and last residue. A D gene is named only where the DNA matches it firmly. For some rows the clone size is stated as once, few or many, or as a class when expanded; others skip it.

j_call,v_call,d_call,clone_size,cdr3_aa,cdr3_nt
TRBJ2-1,TRBV7-3,NA,NA,CASSPRATPAEQFF,TGTGCCAGCAGCCCGCGGGCCACCCCCGCTGAGCAGTTCTTC
TRBJ1-1,TRBV12-3/TRBV12-4,NA,once,CASSSFIGGAFF,TGTGCCAGCAGTTCCTTCATCGGTGGAGCTTTCTTT
TRBJ1-2,TRBV19,NA,once,CASTGAPPRNNYGYTF,TGTGCCAGTACCGGGGCACCTCCACGGAATAACTATGGCTACACCTTC
TRBJ2-7,TRBV5-4,NA,NA,CASSSQTRGGPYEQYF,TGTGCCAGCAGCTCACAGACTAGAGGGGGGCCCTACGAGCAGTACTTC
TRBJ1-6,TRBV2,NA,NA,CASRLDSSYNSPLHF,TGTGCCAGCAGGTTAGACAGCTCCTATAATTCACCCCTCCACTTT
TRBJ2-1,TRBV5-1,TRBD2,NA,CASSLVAGGYNEQFF,TGCGCCAGCAGCTTGGTAGCGGGGGGCTACAATGAGCAGTTCTTC
TRBJ2-2,TRBV27,TRBD2,NA,CASSTGTSGSSGELFF,TGTGCCAGCAGTACCGGGACTAGCGGGAGTTCCGGGGAGCTGTTTTTT
TRBJ2-7,TRBV29-1,NA,few,CSVRSDSLSYEQYF,TGCAGCGTCCGCTCCGACAGCCTCTCCTACGAGCAGTACTTC
TRBJ1-2,TRBV7-9,NA,once,CASSLGTDYGYTF,TGTGCCAGCAGCCTTGGGACTGATTATGGCTACACCTTC
TRBJ2-7,TRBV28,TRBD2,NA,CASSRPRDYYEQYF,TGTGCCAGCAGCCGCCCACGGGACTACTACGAGCAGTACTTC
TRBJ2-1,TRBV5-1,TRBD2,NA,CASSLSGASSYNEQFF,TGCGCCAGCAGTTTGAGCGGGGCGAGCTCCTACAATGAGCAGTTCTTC
TRBJ1-2,TRBV28,NA,NA,CASSFATTSNYGYTF,TGTGCCAGCAGTTTCGCTACGACTTCTAACTATGGCTACACCTTC
TRBJ1-3,TRBV9,NA,NA,CASSAGADYSGNTIYF,TGTGCCAGCAGCGCGGGGGCAGATTACTCTGGAAACACCATATATTTT
TRBJ1-2,TRBV6-1,TRBD1,NA,CASSEPGQGQGYTF,TGTGCCAGCAGTGAGCCGGGACAGGGGCAAGGCTACACCTTC
TRBJ1-1,TRBV6-1,NA,NA,CASSEKYPEAFF,TGTGCCAGCAGTGAAAAGTATCCTGAAGCTTTCTTT
TRBJ1-5,TRBV5-6,NA,NA,CASSWRGGREQPQHF,TGTGCCAGCAGCTGGCGAGGGGGGCGGGAGCAGCCCCAGCATTTT
TRBJ2-7,TRBV19,NA,NA,CASSLTGTVGYEQYF,TGTGCCAGTAGTCTGACCGGGACTGTCGGTTACGAGCAGTACTTC
TRBJ2-5,TRBV2,NA,once,CASSQLSETQYF,TGTGCCAGCAGTCAACTATCGGAGACCCAGTACTTC
TRBJ1-6,TRBV4-1,NA,NA,CASSQVGSGNSPLHF,TGCGCCAGCAGCCAAGTCGGTTCAGGAAATTCACCCCTCCACTTT
TRBJ1-5,TRBV5-6,NA,NA,CASSWGQNQPQHF,TGTGCCAGCAGCTGGGGCCAGAATCAGCCCCAGCATTTT
TRBJ1-1,TRBV2,NA,once,CASSEQGNTEAFF,TGTGCCAGCAGTGAGCAGGGAAACACTGAAGCTTTCTTT
TRBJ2-2,TRBV30,TRBD2,NA,CAWSATSGSGELFF,TGTGCCTGGAGCGCGACTAGCGGGTCCGGGGAGCTGTTTTTT
TRBJ1-4,TRBV4-1,NA,NA,CASSQDARGRYF,TGCGCCAGCAGCCAAGATGCCAGGGGCCGGTACTTT
TRBJ1-1,TRBV7-9,TRBD1,NA,CASSTYRGRGNTEAFF,TGTGCCAGCAGCACATACAGGGGGCGCGGGAACACTGAAGCTTTCTTT
TRBJ2-7,TRBV6-5,NA,NA,CASKVESLEQYF,TGTGCCAGCAAAGTCGAGTCTCTAGAGCAGTACTTC
TRBJ2-7,TRBV21-1,NA,NA,CASSKAQRDAYEQYF,TGTGCCAGCAGCAAAGCGCAACGGGACGCCTACGAGCAGTACTTC
TRBJ2-1,TRBV24-1,TRBD2,NA,CATSDPLAGGGNEQFF,TGTGCCACCAGTGATCCCCTAGCGGGAGGGGGAAATGAGCAGTTCTTC
TRBJ2-7,TRBV15,NA,NA,CATSRGMGSARSEQYF,TGTGCCACCAGCAGAGGTATGGGCTCGGCTAGAAGCGAGCAGTACTTC
TRBJ2-5,TRBV10-3,TRBD2,NA,CASRSSGSGETQYF,TGTGCCAGCAGAAGTAGCGGGAGTGGGGAGACCCAGTACTTC
TRBJ2-7,TRBV28,NA,NA,CASSLLGGDEQYF,TGTGCCAGCAGTTTGTTAGGGGGGGACGAGCAGTACTTC
TRBJ1-1,TRBV20-1,NA,NA,CSAGGGTEAFF,TGCAGTGCTGGAGGAGGGACTGAAGCTTTCTTT
TRBJ1-1,TRBV4-2,NA,NA,CASTLGGGGTEAFF,TGTGCCAGCACCCTAGGGGGGGGAGGCACTGAAGCTTTCTTT
TRBJ2-1,TRBV5-1,TRBD2,NA,CASSSGPGRGNEQFF,TGCGCCAGCAGCTCAGGACCGGGGAGGGGTAATGAGCAGTTCTTC
TRBJ2-7,TRBV2,NA,once,CASSVWGPYEQYF,TGTGCCAGCAGTGTTTGGGGGCCCTACGAGCAGTACTTC
TRBJ2-7,TRBV28,NA,NA,CASGADLPVYEQYF,TGTGCCAGCGGGGCCGACCTCCCGGTTTACGAGCAGTACTTC
TRBJ1-1,TRBV5-5,TRBD1,NA,CASSLAAGGLNTEAFF,TGTGCCAGCAGCTTGGCGGCAGGGGGCTTGAACACTGAAGCTTTCTTT
TRBJ2-1,TRBV28,TRBD2,NA,CASSLSGLGPTFF,TGTGCCAGCAGTTTATCCGGACTAGGGCCAACGTTCTTC
TRBJ2-1,TRBV2,TRBD2,NA,CASRSPSGGSYNEQFF,TGTGCCAGCAGATCTCCTAGCGGGGGGTCCTACAATGAGCAGTTCTTC
TRBJ1-2,TRBV30,NA,once,CAWGGRRGYTF,TGTGCCTGGGGGGGTCGACGAGGCTACACCTTC
TRBJ1-4,TRBV1,NA,NA,CTSSQERQAGDEKLFF,TGCACCAGCAGCCAAGAGCGGCAGGCCGGAGATGAAAAACTGTTTTTT
TRBJ2-3,TRBV28,TRBD1,NA,CATCPSPGQESSTDTQYF,TGTGCCACCTGTCCCAGCCCGGGACAGGAGTCTAGCACAGATACGCAGTATTTT
TRBJ2-7,TRBV27,NA,once,CASSLGPDRSSYEQYF,TGTGCCAGCAGTTTAGGTCCCGACAGGAGCTCCTACGAGCAGTACTTC
TRBJ1-1,TRBV28,NA,NA,CASSPSMNTEAFF,TGTGCCAGCAGTCCCTCTATGAACACTGAAGCTTTCTTT
TRBJ1-2,TRBV28,NA,once,CASSLRSPHGYTF,TGTGCCAGCAGTTTACGGTCACCTCATGGCTACACCTTC
TRBJ1-3,TRBV28,NA,few,CASSLGGTHSGNTIYF,TGTGCCAGCAGTTTGGGAGGGACACACTCTGGAAACACCATATATTTT
TRBJ1-6,TRBV28,NA,NA,CASSYALGNSPLHF,TGTGCCAGCAGTTACGCTCTGGGGAATTCACCCCTCCACTTT
TRBJ1-2,TRBV19,TRBD1,NA,CASSRDSPGNYGYTF,TGTGCCAGCAGTAGGGACAGCCCGGGCAACTATGGCTACACCTTC
TRBJ2-1,TRBV3-1/TRBV3-2,NA,NA,CASSIPGTLYNEQFF,TGTGCCAGCAGCATCCCCGGGACACTTTACAATGAGCAGTTCTTC
TRBJ1-2,TRBV19,NA,once,CASSIQVTAANYGYTF,TGTGCCAGTAGTATTCAGGTGACAGCAGCTAACTATGGCTACACCTTC
TRBJ2-2,TRBV9,TRBD2,NA,CASSDRGANTGELFF,TGTGCCAGCAGCGACCGGGGGGCGAACACCGGGGAGCTGTTTTTT